Below, 18 T cell receptor beta chains from the same sample are listed, as sequenced in a study of cytomegalovirus exposure and HLA in healthy donors (dated by TCRdb to about 2017). The protocol used for the library was the immunoSEQ multiplex PCR assay. A mixture of 60 forward primers for TCR Vbeta segments and 13 reverse primers for TCR Jbeta segments was used in the multiplex PCR. This immuneACCESS table, as held by TCRdb, lists in-frame sequences with V and J called but not all clones. Of the missing ones, under half trace to an unresolved V gene in checked studies; the others have no known cause. This sample comprises 190,000 or so clones, 80% of them detected only once. 0.6% to 0.7% of the sample lies in the top ten. Sample: PBMCs. The receptors were sampled from a boy aged 5-17 years in good health and CMV-seronegative.

A word on this clone: This same CDR3 is encoded by further DNA sequences in the sample. The chain is built from TRBV11-2 and TRBJ2-1; 10 bases are shared with TRBD2. The CDR3 runs to 14 residues. V shed 5 bases, J shed 4 bases, and the junction held 2 bases outside the gene matches. CDR1 SGHAT and CDR2 FQNNGV come from the germline V gene. CDR3 loop: CASSPGLAYNEQFF. The CDR3 coding sequence is TGTGCCAGCAGCCCGGGACTAGCGTACAATGAGCAGTTCTTC.

The rearrangement links TRBV11-2 to TRBJ2-7; 7 nucleotides align to TRBD1. Germline V gives CDR1 SGHAT, CDR2 FQNNGV. This CDR3 is 13 amino acids long. The V segment lost 3 bases and the J segment 2 bases; nucleotides outside the gene matches: 1. The chain's CDR3 is CASSLQGAYEQYF. For the CDR3, the DNA is TGTGCCAGCAGCTTGCAGGGGGCCTACGAGCAGTACTTC.

This chain joins TRBV30 and TRBJ2-1, with TRBD1 identical over 7 bases. V gave up 5 bases and J gave up 7 bases; unmatched junction bases: 14. Per the germline V gene, CDR1 is GTSNPN and CDR2 is SVGIG (reference sequence). The CDR3 has 15 residues. DNA for the CDR3: TGTGCCTGGGGCTTGGGGACAGCGGTTTGGAATGAGCAGTTCTTC. Protein product: CAWGLGTAVWNEQFF.

In this sample, this clone turned up once. Sequence at one end of the junction differs from germline and may be a read error. This chain's CDR3 is CASSRQGPLIF. DNA of the CDR3: TGTGCCAGCAGTAGACAGGGACCATTAATCTTC. The J gene is TRBJ1-2, the V gene TRBV6-1; 7 nucleotides agree with TRBD1. Germline V gene data show CDR1 as MNHNS and CDR2 as SASEGT. This CDR3 has 11 residues.

V is TRBV6-1 and J is TRBJ1-6; no definite D call. The germline V and J ends were trimmed by 1 base and 9 bases, with 7 bases remaining between them. The CDR3 sequence is 13 residues long. Germline V gives CDR1 MNHNS, CDR2 SASEGT. The CDR3 protein is CASSEGFSSPLHF. CDR3 in DNA: TGTGCCAGCAGTGAAGGGTTCAGTTCACCCCTCCACTTT.

The chain links TRBV5-5 to TRBJ2-5; 8 nucleotides line up with TRBD2. The CDR3 spans 17 residues. With 0 bases clipped from V and 5 bases from J, the junction kept 12 bases outside the gene matches. CDR1 is SGHKS and CDR2 is YYEKEE in the germline V gene (reference sequence). The CDR3 reads CASSLDVAGWIPETQYF. The DNA of the CDR3 is TGTGCCAGCAGCTTGGATGTAGCGGGGTGGATTCCGGAGACCCAGTACTTC.

The V call is TRBV7-3, the J call TRBJ2-1, with 10 bases matching TRBD2. The CDR3 loop spans 15 amino acids. V dropped 2 bases and J dropped 6; count of bases not matched to a gene: 4. Germline V gives CDR1 SGHTA, CDR2 FQGTGA. CDR3 bases: TGTGCCAGCAGCTTAGGACTAGCGGACCTCAATGAGCAGTTCTTC. Amino acid sequence: CASSLGLADLNEQFF.

The V gene is TRBV6-6, the J gene TRBJ1-1, with D possibly matching TRBD1 (5 bases). The CDR3 length is 13 residues. Trimming stripped 6 bases from V and 1 base from J, with 9 bases between. The germline V gene encodes CDR1 MNHNY and CDR2 SVGAGI (reference sequence). CDR3 amino acids: CASRPTGNTEAFF. CDR3 nucleotide sequence: TGTGCCAGCAGACCAACAGGGAACACTGAAGCTTTCTTT.

This clone was recorded once. The chain employs TRBV10-3 and TRBJ2-1, with 11 nucleotides matching TRBD2. This CDR3 region has 15 residues. The V and J ends lost 7 bases and 6 bases, in that order; junction bases with no gene match: 8. The germline CDR1 and CDR2 sequences are ENHRY and SYGVKD. The CDR3: CAITALAGGLNEQFF. The CDR3 DNA reads TGTGCCATCACTGCTCTAGCGGGGGGCCTCAATGAGCAGTTCTTC.

V gene TRBV30 combines with J gene TRBJ2-2; D might be TRBD2 (6 bases). The CDR3 extends over 15 amino acids. The germline V gene has CDR1 GTSNPN and CDR2 SVGIG (reference sequence). Trimming pared 2 bases from V and 2 bases from J, leaving 12 bases between. The CDR3 reads CAWSLAGPNTGELFF. CDR3 nucleotides: TGTGCCTGGAGTCTCGCGGGACCTAACACCGGGGAGCTGTTTTTT.

The chain employs TRBV11-3 and TRBJ2-7; a weak D match, TRBD1 (6 bases). Germline CDR1 and CDR2: SGHNT and YENEEA. The CDR3 covers 12 residues. V lost 4 bases and J 6 bases, leaving 10 bases between the germline ends. The CDR3 region has the DNA TGTGCCAGCAGCTGGGGGCTAGGCGAGCAGTACTTC. It translates to CASSWGLGEQYF.

This rearrangement joins TRBV6-4 to TRBJ2-3, with D maybe TRBD1 (5 bases). In germline, CDR1 is MRHNA, CDR2 SNTAGT. The CDR3 consists of 14 residues. Trimming took 5 bases from V and 2 from J, leaving 11 bases between them. CDR3 in DNA: TGTGCCAGCAGTCAGGGTCAGTCCACAGATACGCAGTATTTT. Translating gives CASSQGQSTDTQYF.

The chain is built from TRBV10-3 and TRBJ1-5; 8 nucleotides align to TRBD1. The CDR3 is made up of 14 amino acids. The germline V gene has CDR1 ENHRY and CDR2 SYGVKD. The trim removed 0 bases at V and 7 bases at J, leaving 2 bases unmatched. The CDR3 reads CAISESTGAQPQHF. CDR3 coding DNA: TGTGCCATCAGTGAGTCGACAGGGGCACAGCCCCAGCATTTT.

The chain carries TRBV2 and TRBJ2-3; TRBD2 matches at 11 bases. The germline V gene has CDR1 SNHLY and CDR2 FYNNEI. This CDR3 region has 16 residues. Trimming cost V 0 bases and J 4 bases; bases outside gene matches: 3. The CDR3 sequence is CASSEALAGGPDTQYF. Written as DNA, the CDR3 is TGTGCCAGCAGTGAAGCTCTAGCGGGGGGTCCAGATACGCAGTATTTT. Combining the CDR3 with reference TRBV2 and TRBJ2-3 gives the whole variable domain EPEVTQTPSHQVTQMGQEVILRCVPISNHLYFYWYRQILGQKVEFLVSFYNNEISEKSEIFDDQFSVERPDGSNFTLKIRSTKLEDSAMYFCASSEALAGGPDTQYFGPGTRLTVL.

The chain combines TRBV27 with TRBJ2-7; TRBD2 matches 7 bases. The CDR3 loop spans 14 amino acids. Trimming removed 4 bases from V and 6 bases from J; junction bases left unmatched: 9. CDR1 is MNHEY and CDR2 is SMNVEV in the germline V gene (reference sequence). The CDR3: CASSSGTGRLEQYF. CDR3 nucleotide sequence: TGTGCCAGCAGTTCAGGGACCGGGAGGCTCGAGCAGTACTTC.

This chain links TRBV7-2 with TRBJ1-2, with a tentative D call TRBD1 (5 bases). This CDR3 has 15 residues. Germline V gene sequence: CDR1 SGHTA, CDR2 FQGNSA. V lost 1 base, J lost 4 bases, and 13 bases lay in between. CDR3 coding DNA: TGTGCCAGCAGCTTAGACAGGAGAGTGGGCTATGGCTACACCTTC. This encodes CASSLDRRVGYGYTF.

The chain employs TRBV5-1 and TRBJ1-2; 7 nucleotides match TRBD1. In germline, CDR1 is SGHRS, CDR2 YFSETQ. This CDR3 is built from 16 residues. The ends lost 2 bases at V and 5 bases at J; junction bases unmatched: 12. The CDR3 sequence is CASSLSPRDSIYGYTF. The CDR3 bases are TGCGCCAGCAGCTTAAGTCCCCGGGACAGCATTTATGGCTACACCTTC.

This clone was picked up one time. This chain connects TRBV4-2 to TRBJ1-6, with D tentatively TRBD1 (5 bases). The CDR3 has 14 residues. Germline V CDR1 and CDR2: LGHNA, YNFKEQ. The V end was cut by 0 bases, the J end by 8 bases, with 8 bases between. CDR3 residues: CASSQDRVDSPLHF. The CDR3 nucleotides read TGTGCCAGCAGCCAAGACAGGGTTGATTCACCCCTCCACTTT.